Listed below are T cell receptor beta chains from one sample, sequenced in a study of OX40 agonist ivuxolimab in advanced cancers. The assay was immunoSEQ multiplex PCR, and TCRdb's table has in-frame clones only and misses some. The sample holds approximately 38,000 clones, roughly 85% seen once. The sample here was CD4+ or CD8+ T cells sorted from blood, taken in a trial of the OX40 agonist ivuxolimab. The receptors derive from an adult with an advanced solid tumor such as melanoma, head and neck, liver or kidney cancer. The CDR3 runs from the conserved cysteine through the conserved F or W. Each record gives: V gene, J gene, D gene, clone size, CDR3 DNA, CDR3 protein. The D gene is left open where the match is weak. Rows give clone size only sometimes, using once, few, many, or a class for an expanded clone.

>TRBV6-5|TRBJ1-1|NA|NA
TGTGCCAGCAGTTATTCAGGGGATAACACTGAAGCTTTCTTT
CASSYSGDNTEAFF
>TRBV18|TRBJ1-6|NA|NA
TGTGCCAGCTCACCAGAACAGGTATCCTCACCCCTCCACTTT
CASSPEQVSSPLHF
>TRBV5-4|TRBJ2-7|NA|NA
TGTGCCAGCAGCTTGGCCGACGAGCAGTACTTC
CASSLADEQYF
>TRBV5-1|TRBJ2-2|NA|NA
TGCGCCAGCAGCTTGGGCGCCACCGGGGAGCTGTTTTTT
CASSLGATGELFF
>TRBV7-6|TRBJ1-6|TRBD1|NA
TGTGCCAGCAGCTTAAGTCAGGGGGCAAGGTCACCCCTCCACTTT
CASSLSQGARSPLHF
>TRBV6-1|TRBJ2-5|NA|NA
TGTGCCAGCAGTGAAGATTTAATGGAGACCCAGTACTTC
CASSEDLMETQYF
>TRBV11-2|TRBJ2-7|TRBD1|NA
TGTGCCAGCAGCTGGACAGGGGTTTACGAGCAGTACTTC
CASSWTGVYEQYF
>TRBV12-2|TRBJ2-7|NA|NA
TGTGCAAGTCGCTTAGCGCGTTACGAGCAGTACTTC
CASRLARYEQYF
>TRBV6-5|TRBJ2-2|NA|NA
TGTGCCAGCAGTCTATACACCGGGGAGCTGTTTTTT
CASSLYTGELFF
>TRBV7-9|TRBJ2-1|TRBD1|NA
TGTGCCAGCAGCTTTGACAGGGGCCATGAGCAGTTCTTC
CASSFDRGHEQFF
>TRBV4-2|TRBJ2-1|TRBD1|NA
TGTGCCAGCAGCCCCTATCCGGGACAGGGGACTTACAATGAGCAGTTCTTC
CASSPYPGQGTYNEQFF
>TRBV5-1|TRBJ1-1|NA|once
TGCGCCAGCAGCTTGGCCGAGGCGGCGAACACTGAAGCTTTCTTT
CASSLAEAANTEAFF
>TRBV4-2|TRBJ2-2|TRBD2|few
TGTGCCAGCAGCGCCACCCCGGGGGGTAACACCGGGGAGCTGTTTTTT
CASSATPGGNTGELFF